Below, one T cell receptor beta chain is given with its context. Its antigen is currently unknown. V shed 3 bases and J 6 bases; nucleotides not matched to a gene: 4. This CDR3 region has 13 residues. Germline values: CDR1 KGHSH, CDR2 LQKENI. The record originates from a study of chemoradiotherapy in HPV16-positive cancers. At the level of the study: A couple of HPV16-positive patients' cells yielded candidate HPV-specific clones and common motifs.

Overall study findings and caveats: For HPV16-positive patients, expanding HPV-responsive T cells associated with longer recurrence-free survival. Only two HPV16-positive patients supplied the functional HPV-specificity definition.

Only in-frame clones appear in the TCRdb table, and some are missing; sequencing was by immunoSEQ multiplex PCR. In the table there are approximately 1,000 clones, less than 95% of which are singletons. The specimen was tumor tissue, collected from a patient who underwent chemoradiotherapy. This chain joins TRBV18 and TRBJ1-1; 7 bases line up with TRBD1. This receptor was identified in a human donor with HPV-associated anogenital cancer. This chain's CDR3 is CASSPSGGSEAFF. CDR3 nucleotide sequence: TGTGCCAGCTCACCCTCAGGGGGGTCTGAAGCTTTCTTT.